Following are 26 T cell receptor beta chains from one sample sequenced in a study of CD4+ T cells in melanoma (dated by TCRdb to between 2021 and 2022). The library was produced with the immunoSEQ multiplex PCR assay. The clones in this table, taken by TCRdb from immuneACCESS, are in-frame only. Not every clone is retained; where verified, under half of the shortfall comes from an unresolved V gene, and the cause of the rest is unknown. This sample comprises about 140,000 clones, about nine tenths of them detected only once. The ten largest clonotypes hold approximately 1.4% of the sample. The receptors were sampled from a human donor with melanoma.

The chain is built from TRBV7-8 and TRBJ2-7, with 7 bases identical to TRBD1. The CDR3 totals 15 residues. The germline gives CDR1 SGHVS, CDR2 FQNEAQ. V lost 5 bases and J lost 4; bases outside the gene matches: 11. Here the CDR3 DNA reads TGTGCCAGCAGCCTCCGTCTAGACAGGGCTTACGAGCAGTACTTC. This encodes CASSLRLDRAYEQYF.

The rearrangement uses TRBV30 and TRBJ1-5; TRBD1 matches 7 bases. The CDR3 contains 14 residues. The germline V gene has CDR1 GTSNPN and CDR2 SVGIG (reference sequence). With 1 base clipped from V and 6 bases from J, the junction kept 6 bases outside the gene matches. The DNA for the CDR3 is TGTGCCTGGAGTGAGACAGGGAACAGTCAGCCCCAGCATTTT. This sequence encodes CAWSETGNSQPQHF.

This chain uses TRBV7-9 with TRBJ1-6; D is perhaps TRBD1 (5 bases). The CDR3 has 18 residues. Trimming left V 5 bases short and J 0 bases short, with 17 bases between. Germline V gene data show CDR1 as SEHNR and CDR2 as FQNEAQ (reference sequence). This chain's CDR3 is CASSPPMAGSSYNSPLHF. The CDR3, as DNA: TGTGCCAGCAGCCCACCAATGGCAGGGAGCTCCTATAATTCACCCCTCCACTTT.

The CDR3 loop is CASSPNSPLAFF. DNA for the CDR3: TGTGCCAGCTCACCTAATTCTCCGCTAGCTTTCTTT. The J gene is TRBJ1-1, the V gene TRBV18; the D is unclear. This CDR3 comprises 12 residues. Germline V gives CDR1 KGHSH, CDR2 LQKENI. V was pared by 3 bases and J by 10 bases, with 12 bases between.

The chain is built from TRBV21-1 and TRBJ1-1; the listed D gene, TRBD1, was not tested against the DNA. TRBV21-1 is deemed a pseudogene. CDR3 length: 13 amino acids. The CDR3 is CANHQGEHTEAFF. DNA of the CDR3: TGTGCCAACCACCAGGGGGAACATACTGAAGCTTTCTTT.

This clone is a singleton in its sample. The chain is built from TRBV18 and TRBJ2-6, with 9 nucleotides matching TRBD1. V lost 3 bases to trimming and J lost 3 bases; unmatched junction nucleotides: 6. This CDR3 is built from 17 residues. Germline V CDR1 and CDR2: KGHSH, LQKENI. The CDR3 loop is CASSPPGQGVGANVLTF. The CDR3, as DNA: TGTGCCAGCTCACCCCCGGGACAGGGAGTTGGGGCCAACGTCCTGACTTTC.

In this sample, this clone turned up once. The V call is TRBV7-2, the J call TRBJ2-2; 16 positions agree with TRBD2. The CDR3 has 19 residues. Germline CDR1 and CDR2: SGHTA and FQGNSA. V lost 2 bases to trimming and J lost 5 bases; unmatched junction nucleotides: 8. CDR3: CASSLPGLAGGLTTGELFF. The CDR3 nucleotides read TGTGCCAGCAGCTTACCGGGACTAGCGGGGGGGCTGACGACCGGGGAGCTGTTTTTT.

V is TRBV6-1 and J is TRBJ1-2; D perhaps matches TRBD1 (6 bases). The CDR3 covers 15 residues. In germline, CDR1 is MNHNS, CDR2 SASEGT. V was pared by 5 bases and J by 6 bases, with 19 bases between. In nucleotides, the CDR3 is TGTGCCAGCAGTCCAAGCCCTACAGGGTTTGATGGCTACACCTTC. Protein product: CASSPSPTGFDGYTF.

V gene TRBV2 combines with J gene TRBJ1-5; D not resolved. The CDR3 length is 17 residues. Between the trimmed V and J ends, which lost 5 bases and 0 bases, there was a span of 17 bases. The germline V gene has CDR1 SNHLY and CDR2 FYNNEI. CDR3 DNA sequence: TGTGCCAGCAGTCCGGATCGGACCGCCTATAGCAATCAGCCCCAGCATTTT. This encodes CASSPDRTAYSNQPQHF.

A single count supports this clone. The J gene is TRBJ2-7, the V gene TRBV6-1; 9 bases map to TRBD1. Germline assignment: CDR1 MNHNS and CDR2 SASEGT. Trimming cost V 6 bases and J 6 bases; bases outside gene matches: 9. The CDR3 length is 14 residues. The CDR3 nucleotides are TGTGCCAGCAGGGACGGACAGGGGCGGTCCGAGCAGTACTTC. This gives the protein CASRDGQGRSEQYF.

This rearrangement joins TRBV7-3 to TRBJ2-3, with 8 bases identical to TRBD2. The ends lost 0 bases at V and 3 bases at J; junction bases unmatched: 2. The CDR3 runs 15 residues. The germline V gene encodes CDR1 SGHTA and CDR2 FQGTGA. CDR3 protein: CASSLTGLGTDTQYF. In nucleotides, the CDR3 is TGTGCCAGCAGCTTAACGGGACTAGGGACAGATACGCAGTATTTT.

The chain links TRBV11-2 to TRBJ1-1; D call uncertain. The germline V gene has CDR1 SGHAT and CDR2 FQNNGV. The CDR3 length is 14 residues. V lost 5 bases and J lost 4, with 14 bases in between. The DNA for the CDR3 is TGTGCCAGCAGCGCACGTCATGTTTCCACTGAAGCTTTCTTT. Protein sequence: CASSARHVSTEAFF.

V gene TRBV19 combines with J gene TRBJ1-6, with D uncertain. The V gene's germline CDR1 is LNHDA and CDR2 SQIVND (reference sequence). This CDR3 is built from 13 residues. Trimming left V 7 bases short and J 6 bases short, with 10 bases between. The DNA for the CDR3 is TGTGCCAGTAAGAACTTCGCTAATTCACCCCTCCACTTT. It encodes CASKNFANSPLHF.

V is TRBV5-1 and J is TRBJ2-7; D uncertain. Per germline, CDR1 SGHRS and CDR2 YFSETQ. With 2 bases removed from V and 0 bases from J, the gap between germline ends came to 9 bases. This CDR3 is built from 14 residues. The CDR3 protein is CASSLVPASYEQYF. CDR3 in DNA: TGCGCCAGCAGCTTAGTTCCGGCCTCCTACGAGCAGTACTTC. Full variable domain (rest looked up from reference TRBV5-1 and TRBJ2-7): KAGVTQTPRYLIKTRGQQVTLSCSPISGHRSVSWYQQTPGQGLQFLFEYFSETQRNKGNFPGRFSGRQFSNSRSEMNVSTLELGDSALYLCASSLVPASYEQYFGPGTRLTVT.

The chain uses TRBV30 and TRBJ2-1; D is possibly TRBD1 or TRBD2 (6 bases each). This CDR3 comprises 9 residues. From germline, CDR1 is GTSNPN and CDR2 SVGIG (reference sequence). V lost 7 bases and J lost 15, with 13 bases in between. This CDR3 reads CASGDKGFF. The CDR3, as DNA: TGTGCCTCGGGGGACAAGGGGTTCTTC.

CDR3 region: CASSYDSYGYTF. The CDR3 nucleotides read TGTGCCAGCAGTTACGACAGCTATGGCTACACCTTC. This sequence joins TRBV6-5 and TRBJ1-2, with a possible D match to TRBD1 (5 bases). The V gene's germline CDR1 is MNHEY and CDR2 SVGAGI. The CDR3 length is 12 residues. Between the trimmed V and J ends, which lost 2 bases and 4 bases, there was a span of 5 bases.

The rearrangement joins TRBV13 to TRBJ2-1; possibly TRBD2 for D (6 bases). CDR3 size: 19 residues. CDR1 PRHDT and CDR2 FYEKMQ come from the germline V gene (reference sequence). V was shortened by 4 bases and J by 4 bases, with 26 bases between the two germline ends. CDR3 sequence (DNA): TGTGCCAGCAGCTCCCGGCCGAGGGGTGTCCCCGGAGGGTACAATGAGCAGTTCTTC. Amino acids: CASSSRPRGVPGGYNEQFF.

CDR3 nucleotide sequence: TGTGCCAGCAGCCAGGGCAACATTCAGTACTTC. It yields the protein CASSQGNIQYF. The rearrangement uses TRBV11-2 and TRBJ2-4; D possibly corresponds to TRBD1 (5 bases). The CDR3 contains 11 residues. V was clipped by 5 bases and J by 7 bases, with 6 bases between them. CDR1 is SGHAT, CDR2 FQNNGV, per germline.

The rearrangement links TRBV29-1 to TRBJ2-3, with D unresolved. Germline V CDR1 and CDR2: SQVTM, ANQGSEA. The V gene lost 2 bases and the J gene lost 2 bases, with 8 bases spanning the gap. The CDR3 length is 13 residues. The CDR3 region has the DNA TGCAGCGTTGAATCGGCCAACACAGATACGCAGTATTTT. Encoded protein: CSVESANTDTQYF.

The CDR3 DNA sequence: TGTGCCAGCAGCCGATCCGGTGGGGGGCTGGGGAGCAATCAGCCCCAGCATTTT. Translated, it gives CASSRSGGGLGSNQPQHF. The V gene is TRBV4-2, the J gene TRBJ1-5; D is perhaps TRBD1 (6 bases). The germline V gene has CDR1 LGHNA and CDR2 YNFKEQ. This CDR3 is 18 amino acids long. The V end was cut by 4 bases, the J end by 1 base, with 20 bases between.

This chain joins TRBV7-6 and TRBJ2-6; TRBD1 matches 11 bases. Germline CDR1 and CDR2: SGHVS and FNYEAQ. This CDR3 contains 18 residues. Losses at the gene ends were 1 base for V and 2 bases for J; bases not matched to a gene: 4. CDR3 in DNA: TGTGCCAGCAGCTTAGTTGGGGACAGGGGGGCTGGGGCCAACGTCCTGACTTTC. It is translated as CASSLVGDRGAGANVLTF.

The chain links TRBV6-6 to TRBJ2-3; 7 positions agree with TRBD2. The CDR3 length is 16 residues. Germline trimming cut 6 bases from V and 5 bases from J; bases unmatched to any gene: 14. Germline-derived CDR1 and CDR2 are MNHNY and SVGAGI (reference sequence). In DNA, the CDR3 is TGTGCCAGCAGCTATGGACTAGTGAGAGACGGAGATACGCAGTATTTT. Protein product: CASSYGLVRDGDTQYF.

The gene calls are TRBV6-6 and TRBJ2-1; D is undetermined. CDR1 and CDR2 (germline): MNHNY, SVGAGI (reference sequence). V lost 7 bases, J lost 0 bases, and 13 bases lay in between. This CDR3 spans 15 amino acids. CDR3: CASTPAFSSYNEQFF. In nucleotides, the CDR3 is TGTGCCAGCACCCCGGCGTTCAGCTCCTACAATGAGCAGTTCTTC.

As to this clone: This CDR3 is also generated by other DNA sequences in the sample. The rearrangement uses TRBV6-1 and TRBJ2-1; tentatively, D is TRBD2 (5 bases). V dropped 4 bases and J dropped 4 bases, with 5 bases sitting between them. CDR1 and CDR2 (germline): MNHNS, SASEGT. This CDR3 region has 12 residues. The CDR3: CASSGGYNEQFF. In nucleotides, the CDR3 is TGTGCCAGCAGTGGAGGGTACAATGAGCAGTTCTTC.

V usage is TRBV6-5 and J usage is TRBJ1-1; D uncertain. Trimming cost V 7 bases and J 1 base, with 7 bases left between them. CDR3 length: 12 amino acids. The germline V gene has CDR1 MNHEY and CDR2 SVGAGI. CDR3 sequence reads: CASTIGNTEAFF. In DNA form, the CDR3 reads TGTGCCAGCACTATCGGGAACACTGAAGCTTTCTTT.

The chain recombines TRBV5-1 with TRBJ2-5, with D unclear. V was shortened by 1 base and J by 5 bases, with 12 bases between the two germline ends. Germline V gene sequence: CDR1 SGHRS, CDR2 YFSETQ. CDR3 length equals 14 residues. Written as DNA, the CDR3 is TGCGCCAGCAGCTTGATGGGCTCGTTGGAGACCCAGTACTTC. Amino acids: CASSLMGSLETQYF.